The 30 T cell receptor beta chains below all came from one sample that was sequenced in a study of T cells expressing NK-cell markers. TCRdb reanalyzed the 5' RACE reads, giving one entry per CDR3 protein sequence and no DNA. The sample table sets out about 550,000 distinct CDR3 sequences. Input material: blood T cells: a sorted CD56 or NKG2C T cell subset, CD4+ or CD8+ T cells, or bulk PBMC T cells (not recorded which). These TCRs come from a man aged 18-30 years in good health.

This chain connects TRBV20-1 to TRBJ2-7; TCRdb picks TRBD1, but there is no DNA to check that call. Germline CDR1 DFQATT, CDR2 SNEGSKA (reference sequence). The CDR3 is 15 amino acids. The CDR3 sequence: CSASPPQRLIYEQYF.

The V call is TRBV7-2, the J call TRBJ2-3. CDR3 length: 15 amino acids. Germline-derived CDR1 and CDR2 are SGHTA and FQGNSA. The CDR3 sequence is CASSRSGVGTDTQYF.

This sequence joins TRBV12-5 and TRBJ1-2; TCRdb's D call of TRBD1 is untestable without DNA. Germline V gives CDR1 LGHNT, CDR2 FRNRAP. CDR3 length: 16 amino acids. Here the CDR3 reads CASGLVLGQGNYGYTF.

The CDR3 reads CASSLSALSSYNEQFF. The genes are TRBV27 and TRBJ2-1; TCRdb's D call, TRBD2, is unchecked because there is no DNA. The germline V gene has CDR1 MNHEY and CDR2 SMNVEV (reference sequence). The length of the CDR3 is 16 residues.

V and J are TRBV5-1 and TRBJ2-7. CDR1 is SGHRS and CDR2 is YFSETQ in the germline V gene. This CDR3 region has 13 residues. The CDR3 reads CASSLADHYEQYF.

This chain joins TRBV12-3 or TRBV12-4 and TRBJ2-5; TCRdb names TRBD1, which stays unverified in the absence of DNA. The CDR3 has 14 residues. This CDR3 is CASSYQGQQETQYF.

The rearrangement links TRBV20-1 to TRBJ1-5; the D gene TCRdb calls, TRBD1, cannot be checked with no DNA. The germline V gene has CDR1 DFQATT and CDR2 SNEGSKA (reference sequence). This CDR3 region has 14 residues. The CDR3 is CSVGDRGPNQPQHF.

This rearrangement joins TRBV29-1 to TRBJ2-6; TCRdb proposes TRBD1, but this gene call is untestable without DNA. CDR1 and CDR2 from the germline V gene are SQVTM and ANQGSEA. This CDR3 contains 16 residues. CDR3 region: CSASGQGGTGANVLTF.

The chain joins TRBV6-1 to TRBJ2-1. Germline loops: CDR1 MNHNS, CDR2 SASEGT. This CDR3 is built from 15 residues. CDR3 region: CASSVPDIYYNEQFF.

The gene calls are TRBV6-2 or TRBV6-3 and TRBJ1-1; TCRdb's D gene call, TRBD1, goes unchecked for lack of DNA. The CDR3 length is 13 residues. Per the germline V gene, CDR1 is MNHEY and CDR2 is SVGEGT. CDR3 region: CASSYSDRTEAFF.

The V gene is TRBV29-1, the J gene TRBJ2-1; absent DNA, TCRdb's TRBD2 call cannot be checked. This CDR3 has 14 residues. The germline V gene encodes CDR1 SQVTM and CDR2 ANQGSEA. The CDR3 is CGGGLAGVTVEQFF.

This chain connects TRBV10-3 to TRBJ2-2; TCRdb's D call, TRBD1, is unchecked because there is no DNA. The CDR3 covers 14 residues. Germline V lookup: CDR1 ENHRY, CDR2 SYGVKD. Here the CDR3 reads CAIVGDRDTGELFF.

V usage is TRBV5-1 and J usage is TRBJ2-1; TCRdb's D gene call, TRBD1, goes unchecked for lack of DNA. The CDR3 totals 15 residues. The germline V gene encodes CDR1 SGHRS and CDR2 YFSETQ. CDR3 in amino acids: CASSLLGKDYNEQFF.

CDR3 sequence: CASSLGSNMNTEAFF. The V gene is TRBV27, the J gene TRBJ1-1. Germline values: CDR1 MNHEY, CDR2 SMNVEV (reference sequence). This CDR3 is 15 amino acids long.

The chain uses TRBV7-2 and TRBJ2-1; TCRdb's assignment of TRBD2 cannot be checked, as there is no DNA. The CDR3 is 13 residues long. The V gene's germline CDR1 is SGHTA and CDR2 FQGNSA. The CDR3 loop reads CASSLGLAGTEFF.

V usage is TRBV12-3 or TRBV12-4 and J usage is TRBJ1-4; TCRdb calls TRBD1, which cannot be checked without DNA. This CDR3 has 15 amino acids. The CDR3 sequence: CASSLGTGINEKLFF.

V usage is TRBV4-2 and J usage is TRBJ1-4; lacking DNA, the TRBD1 call made by TCRdb goes unchecked. The germline gives CDR1 LGHNA, CDR2 YNFKEQ. This CDR3 is 15 amino acids long. The CDR3 region is CASSQDSQGGEKLFF.

J is TRBJ2-3 and V is TRBV6-2 or TRBV6-3; TCRdb's D call of TRBD2 is untestable without DNA. The CDR3 loop spans 14 amino acids. The germline gives CDR1 MNHEY, CDR2 SVGEGT. This CDR3 reads CASSTRGRTDTQYF.

J is TRBJ2-1 and V is TRBV5-5. The CDR3 loop spans 15 amino acids. From germline, CDR1 is SGHKS and CDR2 YYEKEE (reference sequence). This chain's CDR3 is CASRQLISGYNEQFF.

This chain uses TRBV12-3 or TRBV12-4 with TRBJ2-3; TCRdb's D call of TRBD1 is untestable without DNA. The CDR3 covers 16 residues. The CDR3 reads CASRGRGDSHADTQYF.

The chain carries TRBV3-1 and TRBJ2-1. This CDR3 has 14 residues. Germline lookup yields CDR1 LGHDT and CDR2 YNNKEL (reference sequence). This chain's CDR3 is CASSQGVDYNEQFF.

CDR3 loop: CASSTGWAEQYF. This chain joins TRBV23-1 and TRBJ2-7; TCRdb returns TRBD1, unconfirmable since there is no DNA. TRBV23-1 qualifies as an ORF whose function is uncertain. The CDR3 contains 12 residues.

The genes are TRBV9 and TRBJ1-3. CDR1 is SGDLS, CDR2 YYNGEE, per germline. The CDR3 consists of 14 residues. CDR3 residues: CASTGESYGNTIYF.

V is TRBV10-3 and J is TRBJ1-4; lacking DNA, the TRBD1 call made by TCRdb goes unchecked. CDR3 length: 16 amino acids. Germline V gene sequence: CDR1 ENHRY, CDR2 SYGVKD. CDR3 protein: CAISAESGTGDEKLFF.

The V and J genes are TRBV3-1 and TRBJ2-7; TCRdb picks TRBD1, but there is no DNA to check that call. CDR3 length: 16 amino acids. Germline V lookup: CDR1 LGHDT, CDR2 YNNKEL (reference sequence). CDR3 amino acids: CASSQDQGGPSYEQYF.

This chain links TRBV7-3 with TRBJ2-1; the TCRdb call, TRBD2, lacks DNA for checking. The V gene's germline CDR1 is SGHTA and CDR2 FQGTGA. The CDR3 has 15 amino acids. CDR3 amino acids: CASSFSSGGYNEQFF.

The chain has TRBV12-3 or TRBV12-4 and TRBJ2-5; the D call of TRBD1 rests on TCRdb alone, since no DNA is present to check it. The CDR3 extends over 16 amino acids. This CDR3 reads CASRHSDRGLQETQYF.

The CDR3 spells CASRGLASEQFF. The chain is built from TRBV7-9 and TRBJ2-1; TCRdb selects TRBD2, and the lack of DNA leaves this call unchecked. CDR3 length: 12 amino acids. Germline V gene sequence: CDR1 SEHNR, CDR2 FQNEAQ (reference sequence).

The gene calls are TRBV7-2 and TRBJ2-4; the TCRdb call, TRBD2, lacks DNA for checking. Germline values: CDR1 SGHTA, CDR2 FQGNSA. The CDR3 extends over 15 amino acids. This chain's CDR3 is CASSKALREKNIQYF.

The J gene is TRBJ2-2, the V gene TRBV2; checking the TCRdb D call of TRBD2 is not possible without DNA. CDR3 size: 15 residues. Germline CDR1 SNHLY, CDR2 FYNNEI. Here the CDR3 reads CASNLLAGDTGELFF.